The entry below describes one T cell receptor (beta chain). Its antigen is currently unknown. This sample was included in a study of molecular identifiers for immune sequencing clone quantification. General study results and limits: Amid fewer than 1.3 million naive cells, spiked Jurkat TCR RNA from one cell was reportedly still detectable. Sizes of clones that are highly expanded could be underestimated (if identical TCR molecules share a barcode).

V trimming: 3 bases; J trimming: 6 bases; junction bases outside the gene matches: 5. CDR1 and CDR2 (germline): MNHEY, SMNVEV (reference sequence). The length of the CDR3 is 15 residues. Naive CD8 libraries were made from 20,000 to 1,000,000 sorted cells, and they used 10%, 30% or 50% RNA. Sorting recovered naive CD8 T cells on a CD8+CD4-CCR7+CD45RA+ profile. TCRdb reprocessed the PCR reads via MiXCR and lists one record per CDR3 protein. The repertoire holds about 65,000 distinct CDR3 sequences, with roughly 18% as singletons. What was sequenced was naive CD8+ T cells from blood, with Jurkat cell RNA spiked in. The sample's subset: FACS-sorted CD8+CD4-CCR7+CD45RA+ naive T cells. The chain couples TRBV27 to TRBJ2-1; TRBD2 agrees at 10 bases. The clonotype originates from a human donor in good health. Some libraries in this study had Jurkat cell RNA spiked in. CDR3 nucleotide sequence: TGTGCCAGCAGTTTTAGCGGGAGGCCCCTCAATGAGCAGTTCTTC. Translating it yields CASSFSGRPLNEQFF.